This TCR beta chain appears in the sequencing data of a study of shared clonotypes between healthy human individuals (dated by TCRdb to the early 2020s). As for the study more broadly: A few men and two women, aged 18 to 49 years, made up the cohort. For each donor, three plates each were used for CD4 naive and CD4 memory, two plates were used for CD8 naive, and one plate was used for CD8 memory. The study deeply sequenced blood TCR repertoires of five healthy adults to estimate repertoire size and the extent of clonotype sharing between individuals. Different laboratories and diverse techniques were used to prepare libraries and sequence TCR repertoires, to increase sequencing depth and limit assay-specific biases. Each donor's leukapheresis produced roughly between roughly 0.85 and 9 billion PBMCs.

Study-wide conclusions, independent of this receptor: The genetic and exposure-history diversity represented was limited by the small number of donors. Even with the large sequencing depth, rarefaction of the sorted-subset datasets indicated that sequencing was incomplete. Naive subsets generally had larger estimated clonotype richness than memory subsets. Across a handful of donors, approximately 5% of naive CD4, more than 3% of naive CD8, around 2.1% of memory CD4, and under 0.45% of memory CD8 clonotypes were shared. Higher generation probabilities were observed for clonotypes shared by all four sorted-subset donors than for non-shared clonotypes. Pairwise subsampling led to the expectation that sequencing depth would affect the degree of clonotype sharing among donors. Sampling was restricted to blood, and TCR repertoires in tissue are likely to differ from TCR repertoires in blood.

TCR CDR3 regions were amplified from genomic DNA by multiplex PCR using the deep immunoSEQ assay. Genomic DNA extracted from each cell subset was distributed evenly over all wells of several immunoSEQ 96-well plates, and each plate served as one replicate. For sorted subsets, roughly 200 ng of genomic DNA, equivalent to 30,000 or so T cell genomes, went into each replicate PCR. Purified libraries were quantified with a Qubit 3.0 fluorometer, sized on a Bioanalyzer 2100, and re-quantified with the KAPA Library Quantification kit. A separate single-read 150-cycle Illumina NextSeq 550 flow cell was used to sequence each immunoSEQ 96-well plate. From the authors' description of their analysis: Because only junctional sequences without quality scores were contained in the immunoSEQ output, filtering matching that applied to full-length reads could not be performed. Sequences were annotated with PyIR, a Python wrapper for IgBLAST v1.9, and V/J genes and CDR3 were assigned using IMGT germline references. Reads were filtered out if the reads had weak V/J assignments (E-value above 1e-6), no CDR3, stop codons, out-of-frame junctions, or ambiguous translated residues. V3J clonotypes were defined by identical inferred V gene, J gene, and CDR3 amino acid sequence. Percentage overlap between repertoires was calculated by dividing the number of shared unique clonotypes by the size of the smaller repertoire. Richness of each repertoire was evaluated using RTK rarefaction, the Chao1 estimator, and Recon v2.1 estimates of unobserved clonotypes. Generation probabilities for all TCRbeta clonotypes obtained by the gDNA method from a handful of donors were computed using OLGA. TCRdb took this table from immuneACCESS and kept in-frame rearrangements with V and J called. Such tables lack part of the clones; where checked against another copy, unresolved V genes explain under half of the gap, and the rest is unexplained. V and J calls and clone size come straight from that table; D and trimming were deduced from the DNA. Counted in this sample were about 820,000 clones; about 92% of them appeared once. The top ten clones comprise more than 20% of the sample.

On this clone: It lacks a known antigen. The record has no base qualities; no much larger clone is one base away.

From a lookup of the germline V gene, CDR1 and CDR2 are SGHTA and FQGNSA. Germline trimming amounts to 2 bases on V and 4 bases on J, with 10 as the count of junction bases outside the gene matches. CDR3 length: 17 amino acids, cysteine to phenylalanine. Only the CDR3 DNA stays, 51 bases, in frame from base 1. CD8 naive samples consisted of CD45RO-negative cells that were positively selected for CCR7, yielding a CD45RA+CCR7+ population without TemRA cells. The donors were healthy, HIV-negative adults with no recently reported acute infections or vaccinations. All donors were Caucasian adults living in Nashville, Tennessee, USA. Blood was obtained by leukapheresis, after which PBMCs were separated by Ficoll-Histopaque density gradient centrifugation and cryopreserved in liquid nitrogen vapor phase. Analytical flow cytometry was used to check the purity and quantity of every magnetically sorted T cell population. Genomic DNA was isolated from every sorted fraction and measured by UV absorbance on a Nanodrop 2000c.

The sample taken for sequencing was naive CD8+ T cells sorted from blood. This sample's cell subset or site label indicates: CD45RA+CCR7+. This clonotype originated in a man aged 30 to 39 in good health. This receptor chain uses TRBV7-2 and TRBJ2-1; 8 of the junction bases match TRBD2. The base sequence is TGTGCCAGCAGCTTAAGATCGGGACTAGTCCTTTACAATGAGCAGTTCTTC. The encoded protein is CASSLRSGLVLYNEQFF.